Listed here are 16 T cell receptor beta chains from one sample, sequenced in a study of beta chain features in type 1 diabetes. Investigators reverse transcribed all isolated RNA, so they sequenced expressed TCRB transcripts. Sequenced by immunoSEQ multiplex PCR; TCRdb stores in-frame clones only, minus some. This sample has approximately 150,000 clones, with roughly 10% found just once. The sequencing sample was made of central memory CD4+ T cells from blood. Receptor source: a woman between 40 and 55 years old in good health.

At least ten counts were recorded for this clone. The rearrangement links TRBV5-1 to TRBJ2-7, with TRBD1 identical over 8 bases. CDR1 and CDR2 from the germline V gene are SGHRS and YFSETQ. The V segment lost 4 bases and the J segment 5 bases; nucleotides outside the gene matches: 8. CDR3 size: 14 residues. The CDR3 nucleotides read TGCGCCAGCAGCCGACAGGGGAACTACGACGAGCAGTACTTC. Translation: CASSRQGNYDEQYF.

The chain carries TRBV19 and TRBJ2-1; a weak D match, TRBD2 (7 bases). Germline V gene data show CDR1 as LNHDA and CDR2 as SQIVND (reference sequence). The V end was cut by 7 bases, the J end by 4 bases, with 11 bases between. The CDR3 is 13 amino acids. The CDR3 bases are TGTGCCAGTACCGCGGGGGCTTACAATGAGCAGTTCTTC. Translated, it gives CASTAGAYNEQFF. The entire variable domain, with the rest obtained from reference TRBV19 and TRBJ2-1, is as follows: DGGITQSPKYLFRKEGQNVTLSCEQNLNHDAMYWYRQDPGQGLRLIYYSQIVNDFQKGDIAEGYSVSREKKESFPLTVTSAQKNPTAFYLCASTAGAYNEQFFGPGTRLTVL.

This clone was observed a handful of times. The V call is TRBV7-2, the J call TRBJ2-6; 10 nucleotides match TRBD2. Looked up from germline, CDR1 is SGHTA and CDR2 is FQGNSA. CDR3 size: 17 residues. Trimming cost V 2 bases and J 2 bases; bases outside gene matches: 3. The CDR3 loop reads CASSLKRGGAGANVLTF. Written as DNA, the CDR3 is TGTGCCAGCAGCTTAAAGCGGGGGGGCGCTGGGGCCAACGTCCTGACTTTC.

The gene calls are TRBV7-6 and TRBJ1-1; no definite D call. CDR1 and CDR2 from the germline V gene are SGHVS and FNYEAQ. The length of the CDR3 is 12 residues. V dropped 4 bases and J dropped 1 base, with 4 bases sitting between them. The CDR3 DNA follows: TGTGCCAGCAGCTACAAGAACACTGAAGCTTTCTTT. Protein product: CASSYKNTEAFF.

The sample holds a few counts of this clone. The chain combines TRBV2 with TRBJ2-7, with 8 bases lining up with TRBD1. Trimming at V came to 11 bases and at J to 5 bases, leaving 8 bases not matched to a gene. The CDR3 has 12 amino acids. Germline CDR1 and CDR2: SNHLY and FYNNEI. CDR3 in amino acids: CAAGQGIHEQYF. In DNA, the CDR3 is TGTGCCGCAGGACAGGGAATCCACGAGCAGTACTTC.

This clone was observed a few times. The gene calls are TRBV6-5 and TRBJ2-1; 7 bases map to TRBD2. Looked up from germline, CDR1 is MNHEY and CDR2 is SVGAGI. This CDR3 is built from 14 residues. Trimming cost V 5 bases and J 6 bases; bases outside gene matches: 7. The CDR3: CASSPRLAGNEQFF. CDR3 DNA: TGTGCCAGCAGTCCTCGACTAGCCGGCAATGAGCAGTTCTTC.

This clone was detected a few times. The rearrangement joins TRBV5-6 to TRBJ2-1; D not resolved. The CDR3 spans 16 residues. Trimming removed 6 bases at V and 4 bases at J, with 20 bases between. Per germline, CDR1 SGHDT and CDR2 YYEEEE. As DNA, the CDR3 is TGTGCCAGCAACCTGAACTCATATGCAAAATACAATGAGCAGTTCTTC. It encodes CASNLNSYAKYNEQFF.

There are a few counts of this clone. This sequence joins TRBV5-8 and TRBJ1-4, with D possibly matching TRBD1 (5 bases). This CDR3 has 15 residues. Germline values: CDR1 SGHTS, CDR2 YDEGEE. V lost 4 bases to trimming and J lost 3 bases, with 13 bases between them. The CDR3 loop is CASSQPGLANEKLFF. CDR3 DNA: TGTGCCAGCAGCCAACCAGGGTTAGCTAATGAAAAACTGTTTTTT.

The V and J genes are TRBV6-1 and TRBJ1-2, with D possibly matching TRBD1 (6 bases). V was cut by 8 bases and J by 5 bases, with 15 bases left in between. Germline CDR1 is MNHNS and CDR2 is SASEGT. The CDR3 contains 13 residues. In DNA form, the CDR3 reads TGTGCCAGCTTGCAGACAGGATTGTATGGCTACACCTTC. Translation gives CASLQTGLYGYTF.

As for this clone: The germline gene is not matched at one end of the junction; a read error may be the cause. The chain employs TRBV7-7 and TRBJ2-5; a weak D match, TRBD2 (7 bases). This CDR3 has 13 amino acids. CDR1 is SSHAT and CDR2 is FNYEAQ in the germline V gene (reference sequence). DNA for the CDR3: TGTGCTAGCAGCTCCAAGGGGGGGCAGACCCAGTACTTC. Amino acids: CASSSKGGQTQYF.

This clone has a handful of counts. This rearrangement joins TRBV5-1 to TRBJ2-3, with TRBD1 matching over 9 bases. CDR1 is SGHRS, CDR2 YFSETQ, per germline. The CDR3 has 16 amino acids. V was clipped by 0 bases and J by 3 bases; unmatched bases: 5. CDR3 amino acids: CASSLGGTGRTDTQYF. CDR3 coding DNA: TGCGCCAGCAGCTTGGGGGGGACAGGGAGAACAGATACGCAGTATTTT.

This clone has more than one count but fewer than ten. The J gene is TRBJ1-2, the V gene TRBV2, with 8 bases lining up with TRBD1. The V gene's germline CDR1 is SNHLY and CDR2 FYNNEI. V was pared by 6 bases and J by 2 bases, with 5 bases of the junction left unmatched. The CDR3 covers 14 residues. CDR3 sequence reads: CASRRTGPNYGYTF. For the CDR3, the DNA is TGTGCCAGCAGGAGGACAGGGCCCAACTATGGCTACACCTTC.

Only a few counts were recorded for this clone. The chain is built from TRBV5-6 and TRBJ2-7, with 9 bases matching TRBD1. The germline V gene encodes CDR1 SGHDT and CDR2 YYEEEE. This CDR3 spans 14 amino acids. J was trimmed by 6 bases and V by 1 base; bases with no gene match: 5. This chain's CDR3 is CASSLTGTGLEQYF. The CDR3 region has the DNA TGTGCCAGCAGCTTGACCGGGACAGGGCTCGAGCAGTACTTC.

This clone was seen a handful of times. This chain uses TRBV5-4 with TRBJ2-5, with 14 nucleotides matching TRBD2. This CDR3 region has 15 residues. Germline V gene lookup returns CDR1 SGHNT and CDR2 YYREEE (reference sequence). V gave up 8 bases and J gave up 2 bases; unmatched junction bases: 5. CDR3 amino acids: CASRLAGGRQETQYF. CDR3 bases: TGTGCCAGTCGACTAGCGGGGGGGAGGCAAGAGACCCAGTACTTC. Variable domain in full (rest from reference TRBV5-4 and TRBJ2-5): ETGVTQSPTHLIKTRGQQVTLRCSSQSGHNTVSWYQQALGQGPQFIFQYYREEENGRGNFPPRFSGLQFPNYSSELNVNALELDDSALYLCASRLAGGRQETQYFGPGTRLLVL.

This clone has more than one count but fewer than ten. The chain links TRBV11-2 to TRBJ1-5; D is unresolved. The CDR3 runs to 13 residues. Germline values: CDR1 SGHAT, CDR2 FQNNGV. V was shortened by 5 bases and J by 0 bases, with 5 bases between the two germline ends. The CDR3 here is CASSRDSNQPQHF. For the CDR3, the DNA is TGTGCCAGCAGCCGGGATAGCAATCAGCCCCAGCATTTT.

V gene TRBV11-2 combines with J gene TRBJ1-2; TRBD1 aligns across 7 bases. The CDR3 has 15 amino acids. Trimming removed 5 bases from V and 8 bases from J; junction bases left unmatched: 14. Per germline, CDR1 SGHAT and CDR2 FQNNGV. The CDR3 coding sequence is TGTGCCAGCAGCCGCGACAGGGCCAGCGTGGGGGGCTACACCTTC. Translation gives CASSRDRASVGGYTF.